The rows below give T cell receptor beta chains drawn from one sample of a study of blood T cell repertoires in COVID-19. Using immunoSEQ multiplex PCR, the repertoire was profiled, and TCRdb retains in-frame clones only, with some absent. The sample has about 150,000 clones; over 75% are singletons. Sequenced input: peripheral blood. These TCRs come from a woman aged 55-75 years with active COVID-19. Each CDR3 is given with its conserved first and last residue. Each record gives: V gene, D gene, J gene, clone size, CDR3 protein, CDR3 DNA. The D gene is left open where the match is weak. The size field is filled for only some rows; it gives once, few, many or a size class.

>TRBV20-1|TRBD2|TRBJ2-3|-
CSASPGTSGKGTQYF
TGCAGTGCAAGTCCCGGGACTAGCGGGAAGGGTACGCAGTATTTT
>TRBV27|-|TRBJ1-2|few
CASLGYTF
TGTGCCAGCCTTGGCTACACCTTC
>TRBV5-1|TRBD1|TRBJ1-2|-
CASSSAGTAPSGYTF
TGCGCCAGCAGCTCCGCCGGGACAGCCCCCAGCGGCTACACCTTC
>TRBV28|TRBD1|TRBJ2-7|-
CASSWTGPYEQYF
TGTGCCAGCAGTTGGACAGGTCCCTACGAGCAGTACTTC
>TRBV5-8|TRBD2|TRBJ2-1|-
CASSLVGTSIHEQFF
TGTGCCAGCAGCTTGGTTGGGACTAGCATCCATGAGCAGTTCTTC
>TRBV6-5|-|TRBJ1-3|-
CASADRLSGNTIYF
TGTGCCAGCGCTGACAGGTTGTCTGGAAACACCATATATTTT
>TRBV4-3|-|TRBJ2-2|few
CASSLGMLNTGELFF
TGCGCCAGCAGCCTCGGGATGCTGAACACCGGGGAGCTGTTTTTT
>TRBV7-2|-|TRBJ2-1|-
CASSLGIASSYNEQFF
TGCGCCAGCAGCTTAGGTATAGCGAGCTCCTACAATGAGCAGTTCTTC
>TRBV21-1|-|TRBJ1-6|-
CASSKGGREDSPLHF
TGTGCCAGCAGCAAAGGAGGCAGGGAGGATTCACCCCTCCACTTT
>TRBV6-5|-|TRBJ1-2|-
CASSYSFVSYGYTF
TGTGCCAGCAGTTACTCGTTCGTCTCCTATGGCTACACCTTC
>TRBV5-6|TRBD1|TRBJ1-2|few
CASSLAGTGRYGYTF
TGTGCCAGCAGCTTGGCCGGGACAGGGAGATATGGCTACACCTTC
>TRBV5-3|-|TRBJ2-7|-
CARSLHSPNHPLTSGPRYF
TGTGCCAGAAGCCTACATAGCCCGAATCACCCTCTGACTAGTGGCCCACGGTACTTC
>TRBV5-1|TRBD2|TRBJ2-3|-
CASSGEGRRRTDTQYF
TGCGCCAGCAGTGGGGAGGGGCGACGTCGCACAGATACGCAGTATTTT
>TRBV11-3|TRBD2|TRBJ2-5|-
CASSSGLAGGRETQYF
TGTGCCAGCAGCTCGGGACTAGCGGGAGGGCGGGAGACCCAGTACTTC
>TRBV29-1|TRBD1|TRBJ2-3|-
CSVSRDRGREDTQYF
TGCAGCGTTAGCCGGGACAGGGGGCGAGAAGATACGCAGTATTTT
>TRBV6-2/TRBV6-3|TRBD2|TRBJ2-7|-
CASSWSLAGGAYEQYF
TGTGCCAGCAGTTGGTCGCTAGCGGGAGGGGCCTACGAGCAGTACTTC
>TRBV15|TRBD2|TRBJ2-7|-
CATSRAKGPAAGGSYEQYF
TGTGCCACCAGCAGAGCTAAGGGGCCCGCGGCGGGAGGGTCCTACGAGCAGTACTTC
>TRBV6-6|-|TRBJ1-4|-
CASSSGTKNEKLFF
TGTGCCAGCAGTTCCGGGACAAAAAATGAAAAACTGTTTTTT
>TRBV4-3|TRBD2|TRBJ2-1|once
CASSQLAGGYNEQFF
TGCGCCAGCAGCCAACTAGCGGGAGGCTACAATGAGCAGTTCTTC
>TRBV5-1|-|TRBJ1-1|-
CASSTRTGDAEAFF
TGCGCCAGCAGCACCCGGACGGGAGATGCTGAAGCTTTCTTT